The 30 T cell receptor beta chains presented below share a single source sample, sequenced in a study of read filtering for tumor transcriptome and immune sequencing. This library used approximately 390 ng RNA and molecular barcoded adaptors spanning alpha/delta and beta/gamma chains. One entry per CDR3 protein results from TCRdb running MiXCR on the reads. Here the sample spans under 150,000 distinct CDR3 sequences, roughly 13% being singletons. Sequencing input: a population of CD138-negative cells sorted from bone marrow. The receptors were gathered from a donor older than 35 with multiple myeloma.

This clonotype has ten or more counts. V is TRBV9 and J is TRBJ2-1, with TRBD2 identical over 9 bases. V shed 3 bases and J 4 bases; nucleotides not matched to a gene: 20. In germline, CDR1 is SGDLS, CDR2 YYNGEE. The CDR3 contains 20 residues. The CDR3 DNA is TGTGCCAGCAGCGGCCCGGGGGGACTAGCCTCGAAAAAACTTTACAATGAGCAGTTCTTC. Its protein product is CASSGPGGLASKKLYNEQFF.

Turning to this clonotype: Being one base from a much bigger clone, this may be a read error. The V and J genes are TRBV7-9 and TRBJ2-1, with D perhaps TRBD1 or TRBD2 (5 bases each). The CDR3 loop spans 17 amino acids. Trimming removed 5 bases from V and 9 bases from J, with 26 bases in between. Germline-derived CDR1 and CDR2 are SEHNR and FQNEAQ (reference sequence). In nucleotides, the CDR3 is TGTGCCAGCAGCGCAGCCGGGGCTCACCTATGGGGGAGTGAGCAGTTCTTC. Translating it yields CASSAAGAHLWGSEQFF.

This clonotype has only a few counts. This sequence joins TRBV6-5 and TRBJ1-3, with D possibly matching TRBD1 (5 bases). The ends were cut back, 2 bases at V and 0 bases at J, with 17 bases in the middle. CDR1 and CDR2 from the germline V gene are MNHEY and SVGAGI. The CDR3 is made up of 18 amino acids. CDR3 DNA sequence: TGTGCCAGCAGTTACCGACGGACACAACCAACCTCTGGAAACACCATATATTTT. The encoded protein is CASSYRRTQPTSGNTIYF.

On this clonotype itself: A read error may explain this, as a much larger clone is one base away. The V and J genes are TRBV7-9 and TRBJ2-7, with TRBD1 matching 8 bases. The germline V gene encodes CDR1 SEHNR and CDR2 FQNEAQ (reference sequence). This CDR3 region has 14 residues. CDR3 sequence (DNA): TGCGCCAGCAGCTTACAGGGGGAGTCCTACGAGCGGTACTTC. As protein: CASSLQGESYERYF.

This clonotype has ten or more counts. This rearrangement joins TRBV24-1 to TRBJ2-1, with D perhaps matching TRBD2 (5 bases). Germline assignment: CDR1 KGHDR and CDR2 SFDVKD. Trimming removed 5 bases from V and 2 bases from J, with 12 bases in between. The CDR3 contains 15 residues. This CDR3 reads CATSGSGITYNEQFF. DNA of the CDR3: TGTGCCACCAGTGGCTCCGGGATCACCTACAATGAGCAGTTCTTC.

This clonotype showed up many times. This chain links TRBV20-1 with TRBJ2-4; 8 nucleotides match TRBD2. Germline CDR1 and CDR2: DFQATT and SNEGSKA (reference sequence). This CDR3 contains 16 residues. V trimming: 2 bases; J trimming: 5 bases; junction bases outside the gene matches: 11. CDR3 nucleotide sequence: TGCAGTGCTAGACCGCTGGGGCGGGAGGTCGAAAACATTCAGTACTTC. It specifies CSARPLGREVENIQYF.

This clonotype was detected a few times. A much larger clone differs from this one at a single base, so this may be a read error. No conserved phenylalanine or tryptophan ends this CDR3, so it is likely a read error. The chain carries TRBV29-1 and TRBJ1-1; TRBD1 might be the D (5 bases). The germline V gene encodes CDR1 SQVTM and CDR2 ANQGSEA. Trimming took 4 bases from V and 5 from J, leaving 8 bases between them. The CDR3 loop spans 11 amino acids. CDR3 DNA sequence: TGCAGCGTTGTAGGGGTGACTGAAGCTTTCCTT. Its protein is CSVVGVTEAFL.

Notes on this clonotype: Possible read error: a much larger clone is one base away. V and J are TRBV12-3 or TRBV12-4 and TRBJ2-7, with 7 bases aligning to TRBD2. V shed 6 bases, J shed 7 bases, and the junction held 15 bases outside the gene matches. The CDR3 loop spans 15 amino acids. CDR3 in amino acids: CASSQTSWRPREQYF. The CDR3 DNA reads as TGTGCCAGCAGCCAGACTAGCTGGAGGCCGAGGGAGCAGTACTTC.

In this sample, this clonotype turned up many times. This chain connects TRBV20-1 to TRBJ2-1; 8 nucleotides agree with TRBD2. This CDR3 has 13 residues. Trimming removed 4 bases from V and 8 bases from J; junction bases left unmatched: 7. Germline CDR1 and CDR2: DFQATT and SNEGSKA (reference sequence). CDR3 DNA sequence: TGCAGTGCTACGGGACTAGTGAGCGATGAGCAGTTCTTC. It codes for CSATGLVSDEQFF.

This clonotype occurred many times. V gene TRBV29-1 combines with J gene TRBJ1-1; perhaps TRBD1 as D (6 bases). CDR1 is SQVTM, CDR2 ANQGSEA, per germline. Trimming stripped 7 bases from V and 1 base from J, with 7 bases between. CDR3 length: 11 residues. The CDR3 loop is CSGGQNTEAFF. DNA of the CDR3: TGCAGCGGGGGACAGAACACTGAAGCTTTCTTT.

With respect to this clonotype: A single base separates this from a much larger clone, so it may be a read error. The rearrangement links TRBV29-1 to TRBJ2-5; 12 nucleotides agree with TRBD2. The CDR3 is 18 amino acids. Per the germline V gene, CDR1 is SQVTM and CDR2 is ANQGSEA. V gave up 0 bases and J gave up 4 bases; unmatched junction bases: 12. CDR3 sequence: CSVEEGLAGGPQGETQYF. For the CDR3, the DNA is TGCAGCGTTGAAGAAGGGCTAGCGGGAGGGCCTCAGGGAGAGACCCAGTACTTC.

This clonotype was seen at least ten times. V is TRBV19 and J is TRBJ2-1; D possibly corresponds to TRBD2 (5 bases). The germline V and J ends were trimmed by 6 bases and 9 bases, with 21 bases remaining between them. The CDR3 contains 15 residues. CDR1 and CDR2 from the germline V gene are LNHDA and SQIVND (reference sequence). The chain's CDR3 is CASSLYSGGKGEQFF. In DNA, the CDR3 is TGTGCCAGTAGCCTATATTCCGGAGGCAAGGGTGAGCAGTTCTTC.

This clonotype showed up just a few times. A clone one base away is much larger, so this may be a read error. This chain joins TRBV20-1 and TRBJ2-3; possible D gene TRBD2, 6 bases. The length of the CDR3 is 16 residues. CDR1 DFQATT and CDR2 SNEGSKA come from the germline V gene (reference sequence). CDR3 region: CGARELEGGWTDTQYF. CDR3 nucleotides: TGCGGTGCTAGAGAATTGGAGGGAGGTTGGACAGATACGCAGTATTTT.

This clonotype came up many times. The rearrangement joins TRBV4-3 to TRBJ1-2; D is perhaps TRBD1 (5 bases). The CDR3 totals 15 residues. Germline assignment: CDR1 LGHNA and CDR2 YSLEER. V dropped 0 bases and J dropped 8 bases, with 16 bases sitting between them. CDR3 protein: CASSQESGRVEGYTF. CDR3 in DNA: TGCGCCAGCAGCCAAGAATCGGGCAGGGTGGAAGGCTACACCTTC.

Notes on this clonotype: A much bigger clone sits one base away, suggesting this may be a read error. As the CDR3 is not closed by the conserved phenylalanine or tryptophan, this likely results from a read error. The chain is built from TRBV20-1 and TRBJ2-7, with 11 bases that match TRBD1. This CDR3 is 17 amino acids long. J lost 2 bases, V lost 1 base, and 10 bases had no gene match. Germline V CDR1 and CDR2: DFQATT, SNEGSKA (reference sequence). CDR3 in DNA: TGCAGTGCTAGAGGGTCCCTGGGACAGGGGGACACCTACGAGCAGTACCTC. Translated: CSARGSLGQGDTYEQYL.

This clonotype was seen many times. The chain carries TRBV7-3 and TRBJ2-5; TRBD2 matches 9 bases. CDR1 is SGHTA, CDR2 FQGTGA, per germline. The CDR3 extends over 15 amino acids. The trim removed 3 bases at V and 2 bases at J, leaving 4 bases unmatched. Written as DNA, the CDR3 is TGTGCCAGCAGCTTGGGGCTAGCGGGACAAGAGACCCAGTACTTC. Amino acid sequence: CASSLGLAGQETQYF.

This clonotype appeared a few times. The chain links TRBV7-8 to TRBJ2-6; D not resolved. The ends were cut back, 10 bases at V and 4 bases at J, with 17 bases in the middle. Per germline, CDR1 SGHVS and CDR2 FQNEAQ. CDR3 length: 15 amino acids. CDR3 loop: CATNFGSSGANVLTF. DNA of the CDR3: TGTGCCACCAACTTCGGGTCGTCCGGGGCCAACGTCCTGACTTTC.

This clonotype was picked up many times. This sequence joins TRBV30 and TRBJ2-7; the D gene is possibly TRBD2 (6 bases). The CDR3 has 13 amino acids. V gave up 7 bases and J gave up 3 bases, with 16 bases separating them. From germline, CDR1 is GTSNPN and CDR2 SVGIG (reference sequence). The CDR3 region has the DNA TGTGCCTACACCGGGGGACCCTACTACGAGCAGTACTTC. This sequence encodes CAYTGGPYYEQYF.

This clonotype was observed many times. This CDR3 is CASSLGINQPQHF. CDR3 nucleotides: TGTGCCAGCAGTTTAGGAATAAATCAGCCCCAGCATTTT. The rearrangement joins TRBV12-3 or TRBV12-4 to TRBJ1-5; D gene ambiguous. The CDR3 consists of 13 residues. Trimming removed 1 base from V and 4 bases from J, with 5 bases in between.

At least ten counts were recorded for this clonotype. CDR3 residues: CSAAAWEGLNEQFF. In DNA, the CDR3 is TGCAGTGCCGCCGCGTGGGAGGGCCTGAATGAGCAGTTCTTC. This sequence joins TRBV20-1 and TRBJ2-1; 7 nucleotides align to TRBD2. The ends lost 6 bases at V and 7 bases at J; junction bases unmatched: 12. This CDR3 has 14 amino acids. Germline-derived CDR1 and CDR2 are DFQATT and SNEGSKA (reference sequence).

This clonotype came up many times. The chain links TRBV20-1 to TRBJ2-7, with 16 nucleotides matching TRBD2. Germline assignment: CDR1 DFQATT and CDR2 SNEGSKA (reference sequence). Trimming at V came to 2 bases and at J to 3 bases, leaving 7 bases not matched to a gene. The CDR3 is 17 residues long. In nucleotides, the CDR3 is TGCAGTGCTAGATCCCCCGGGACTAGCGGGAGGGTCTACGAGCAGTACTTC. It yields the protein CSARSPGTSGRVYEQYF.

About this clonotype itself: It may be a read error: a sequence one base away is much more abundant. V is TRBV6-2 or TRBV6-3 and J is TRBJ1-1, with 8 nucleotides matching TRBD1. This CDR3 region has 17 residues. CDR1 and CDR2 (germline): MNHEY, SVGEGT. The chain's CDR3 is CAGSWRTGWIQDTEAFF. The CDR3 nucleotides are TGTGCCGGCAGTTGGCGGACAGGGTGGATACAGGACACTGAAGCTTTCTTT.

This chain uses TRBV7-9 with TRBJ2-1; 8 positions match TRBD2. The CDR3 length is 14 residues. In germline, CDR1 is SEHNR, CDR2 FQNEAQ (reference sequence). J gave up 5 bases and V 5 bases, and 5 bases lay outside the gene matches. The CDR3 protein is CASSRSSGNNEQFF. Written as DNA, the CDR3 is TGTGCCAGCAGCCGGAGTAGCGGGAACAATGAGCAGTTCTTC.

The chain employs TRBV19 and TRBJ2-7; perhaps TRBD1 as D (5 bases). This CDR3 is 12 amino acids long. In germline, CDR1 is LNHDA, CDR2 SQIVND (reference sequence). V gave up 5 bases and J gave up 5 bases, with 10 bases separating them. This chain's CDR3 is CASSAGFDEQYF. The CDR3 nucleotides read TGTGCCAGTAGTGCAGGGTTCGACGAGCAGTACTTC. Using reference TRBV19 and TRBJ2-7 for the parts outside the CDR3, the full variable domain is DGGITQSPKYLFRKEGQNVTLSCEQNLNHDAMYWYRQDPGQGLRLIYYSQIVNDFQKGDIAEGYSVSREKKESFPLTVTSAQKNPTAFYLCASSAGFDEQYFGPGTRLTVT.

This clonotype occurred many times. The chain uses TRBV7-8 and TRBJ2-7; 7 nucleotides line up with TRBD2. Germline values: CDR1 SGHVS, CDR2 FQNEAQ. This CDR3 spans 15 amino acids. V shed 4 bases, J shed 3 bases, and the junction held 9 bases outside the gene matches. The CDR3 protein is CASSSYLTGGYEQYF. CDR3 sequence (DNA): TGTGCCAGCAGCTCCTACTTGACGGGGGGCTACGAGCAGTACTTC.

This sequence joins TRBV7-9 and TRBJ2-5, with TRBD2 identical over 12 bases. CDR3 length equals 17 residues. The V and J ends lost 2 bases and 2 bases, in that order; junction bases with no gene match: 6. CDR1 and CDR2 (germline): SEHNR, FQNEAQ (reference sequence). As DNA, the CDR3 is TGTGCCAGCAGCTTATCCCTCGGGACTAGCGGGCAAGAGACCCAGTACTTC. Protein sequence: CASSLSLGTSGQETQYF.

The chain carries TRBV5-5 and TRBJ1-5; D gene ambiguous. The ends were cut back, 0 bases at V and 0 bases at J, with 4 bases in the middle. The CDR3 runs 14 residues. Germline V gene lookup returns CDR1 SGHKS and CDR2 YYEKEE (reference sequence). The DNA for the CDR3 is TGTGCCAGCAGCTTGGATGCTAGCAATCAGCCCCAGCATTTT. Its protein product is CASSLDASNQPQHF. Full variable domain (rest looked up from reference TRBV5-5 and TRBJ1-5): DAGVTQSPTHLIKTRGQQVTLRCSPISGHKSVSWYQQVLGQGPQFIFQYYEKEERGRGNFPDRFSARQFPNYSSELNVNALLLGDSALYLCASSLDASNQPQHFGDGTRLSIL.

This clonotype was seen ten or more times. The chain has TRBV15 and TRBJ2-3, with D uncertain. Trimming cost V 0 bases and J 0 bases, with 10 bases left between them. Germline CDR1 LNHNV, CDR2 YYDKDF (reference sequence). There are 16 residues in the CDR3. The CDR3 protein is CATSREGQHSTDTQYF. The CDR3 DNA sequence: TGTGCCACCAGCAGAGAAGGGCAGCATAGCACAGATACGCAGTATTTT.

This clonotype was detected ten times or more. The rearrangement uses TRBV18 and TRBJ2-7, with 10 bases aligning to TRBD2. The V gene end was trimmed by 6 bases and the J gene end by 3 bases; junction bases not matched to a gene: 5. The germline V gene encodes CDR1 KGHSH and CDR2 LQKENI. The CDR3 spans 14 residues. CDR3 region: CASSSGRLYYEQYF. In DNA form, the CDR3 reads TGTGCCAGCTCTAGCGGGAGGTTATACTACGAGCAGTACTTC.

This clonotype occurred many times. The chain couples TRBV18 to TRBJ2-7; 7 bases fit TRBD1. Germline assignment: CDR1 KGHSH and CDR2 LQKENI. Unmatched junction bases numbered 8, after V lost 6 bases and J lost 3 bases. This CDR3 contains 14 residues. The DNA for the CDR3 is TGTGCCAGCTCGCTGACAGGGAAAGACTACGAGCAGTACTTC. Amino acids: CASSLTGKDYEQYF.